The sequence of this T cell receptor (beta chain) was determined in a study of blood T cell repertoires in COVID-19. About the research overall: The United States, Italy and Spain provided the acute and convalescent COVID-19 samples. T cells, B-cell-depleted T cells, or PBMCs provided the cDNA or gDNA that served as material.

This clone was detected only once. The V end lost 5 bases, the J end lost 0 bases, and 14 bases lay between the germline ends. CDR3 length: 17 amino acids. CDR1 is MDHEN and CDR2 is SYDVKM in the germline V gene. Original methodology: Nucleated cell counts were estimated from reference gene primer amplification. TCRdb's copy holds only in-frame clones and misses some; the assay was immunoSEQ multiplex PCR. The V and J calls and clone size come from that table; D and trimming were worked out from the DNA. The data contain about 220,000 clones, roughly 85% of them singletons. Sequencing was done on a sample of peripheral blood. V usage is TRBV28 and J usage is TRBJ1-6; tentatively, D is TRBD1 (6 bases). The receptor comes from a woman aged 40 to 50 with active or convalescent COVID-19. Here the CDR3 reads CASSPMDSYSYNSPLHF. CDR3 nucleotides: TGTGCCAGCAGTCCCATGGACAGTTACTCCTATAATTCACCCCTCCACTTT. Filled out from reference TRBV28 and TRBJ1-6, the complete variable domain reads DVKVTQSSRYLVKRTGEKVFLECVQDMDHENMFWYRQDPGLGLRLIYFSYDVKMKEKGDIPEGYSVSREKKERFSLILESASTNQTSMYLCASSPMDSYSYNSPLHFGNGTRLTVT.